These 9 T cell receptor beta chains were all obtained from the same sample, sequenced in a study of T cells in Graves' hyperthyroidism and ophthalmopathy. RNA transcripts gave rise to amplified TCR beta CDR3 regions. Primed by the HTBI set, a first-round RT-PCR was run on the TCR CDR3. Each CDR3 protein is one row after TCRdb ran MiXCR on the multiplex PCR reads. Here the sample spans 400,000 or so distinct CDR3 sequences, roughly 13% being singletons. Sequenced material: blood. The receptors come from a man aged 45-65 years with Graves' ophthalmopathy.

This clonotype appeared many times. The J gene is TRBJ1-5, the V gene TRBV30, with D maybe TRBD1 (5 bases). Germline V gene sequence: CDR1 GTSNPN, CDR2 SVGIG (reference sequence). V was pared by 6 bases and J by 3 bases, with 12 bases between. This CDR3 is built from 13 residues. CDR3 protein: CACQGGFNQPQHF. Written as DNA, the CDR3 is TGTGCCTGCCAGGGAGGGTTCAATCAGCCCCAGCATTTT.

V usage is TRBV6-1 and J usage is TRBJ2-7; 8 bases line up with TRBD1. Unmatched junction bases numbered 10, after V lost 4 bases and J lost 2 bases. Germline lookup yields CDR1 MNHNS and CDR2 SASEGT. The CDR3 spans 16 residues. The CDR3 loop is CASSGRQGSPPYEQYF. CDR3 in DNA: TGTGCCAGCAGTGGAAGACAGGGGTCGCCACCCTACGAGCAGTACTTC.

This clonotype occurred many times. This chain links TRBV30 with TRBJ2-7; the D is unclear. V lost 1 base, J lost 5 bases, and 15 bases lay in between. Germline V gene sequence: CDR1 GTSNPN, CDR2 SVGIG (reference sequence). CDR3 size: 14 residues. This chain's CDR3 is CAWSGGNSNDEQYF. The CDR3 bases are TGTGCCTGGAGTGGTGGTAATAGTAACGACGAGCAGTACTTC.

The chain employs TRBV7-8 and TRBJ1-2; D remains ambiguous. This CDR3 has 15 residues. V was pared by 0 bases and J by 5 bases, with 13 bases between. Germline V gives CDR1 SGHVS, CDR2 FQNEAQ. CDR3 protein: CASSLALVGSYGYTF. CDR3 DNA sequence: TGTGCCAGCAGCTTAGCACTCGTCGGGTCGTATGGCTACACCTTC.

The sample holds a few counts of this clonotype. For the CDR3, the DNA is TGTGCCAGCAGCTTAACTAGCGGGAAAGGGGGCACAGATACGCAGTATTTT. This translates into CASSLTSGKGGTDTQYF. The chain carries TRBV7-3 and TRBJ2-3, with 8 nucleotides matching TRBD2. From germline, CDR1 is SGHTA and CDR2 FQGTGA. This CDR3 has 17 residues. The ends lost 0 bases at V and 1 base at J; junction bases unmatched: 6. Filled out from reference TRBV7-3 and TRBJ2-3, the complete variable domain reads GAGVSQTPSNKVTEKGKYVELRCDPISGHTALYWYRQSLGQGPEFLIYFQGTGAADDSGLPNDRFFAVRPEGSVSTLKIQRTERGDSAVYLCASSLTSGKGGTDTQYFGPGTRLTVL.

This clonotype was seen only a few times. V is TRBV4-2 and J is TRBJ1-2; D is possibly TRBD1 (5 bases). CDR1 LGHNA and CDR2 YNFKEQ come from the germline V gene. This CDR3 is built from 15 residues. Trimming took 8 bases from V and 4 from J, leaving 20 bases between them. The CDR3 coding sequence is TGTGCCAGCGGGATCTCGACAGATCAATTCTATGGCTACACCTTC. Translation: CASGISTDQFYGYTF.

This clonotype showed up many times. This sequence joins TRBV3-1 and TRBJ2-5; 11 bases agree with TRBD2. Trimming at V came to 6 bases and at J to 1 base, leaving 10 bases not matched to a gene. The V gene's germline CDR1 is LGHDT and CDR2 YNNKEL (reference sequence). There are 17 residues in the CDR3. CDR3 region: CASSSLAGGNIQETQYF. The CDR3 DNA sequence: TGTGCCAGCAGTTCCCTAGCGGGAGGAAACATCCAAGAGACCCAGTACTTC.

This clonotype turned up a few times. It may be a read error: a sequence one base away is much more abundant. This CDR3 is missing its conserved last phenylalanine or tryptophan, likely due to a read error. This sequence joins TRBV6-2 or TRBV6-3 and TRBJ1-1; TRBD1 agrees at 8 bases. Looked up from germline, CDR1 is MNHEY and CDR2 is SVGEGT. V lost 6 bases to trimming and J lost 1 base; unmatched junction nucleotides: 4. This CDR3 has 14 residues. The CDR3 DNA reads TGTGCCAGCAGACGAGGGACAGGGAACACTGAAGCTTTCCTT. It is translated as CASRRGTGNTEAFL.

The table lists this clonotype with many counts. V gene TRBV2 combines with J gene TRBJ2-7; D unresolved. The CDR3 contains 12 residues. Deletions cut 5 bases from V and 3 bases from J, with 8 bases between. The germline gives CDR1 SNHLY, CDR2 FYNNEI. The CDR3 region has the DNA TGTGCCAGCAGTAAGGAGTACTACGAGCAGTACTTC. Translation gives CASSKEYYEQYF.